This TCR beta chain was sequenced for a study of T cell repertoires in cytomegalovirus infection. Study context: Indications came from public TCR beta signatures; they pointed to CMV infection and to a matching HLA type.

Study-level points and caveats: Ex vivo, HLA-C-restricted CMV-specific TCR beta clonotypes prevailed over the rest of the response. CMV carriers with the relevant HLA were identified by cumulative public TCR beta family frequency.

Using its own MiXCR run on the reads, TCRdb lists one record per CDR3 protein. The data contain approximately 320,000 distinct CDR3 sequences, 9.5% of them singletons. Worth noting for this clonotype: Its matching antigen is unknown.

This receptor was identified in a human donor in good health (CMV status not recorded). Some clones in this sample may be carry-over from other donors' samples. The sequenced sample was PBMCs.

The CDR3 DNA sequence: TGTGCCAGCAGTGCGCCATCGAACACTGAAGCTTTCTTT. Protein: CASSAPSNTEAFF. V usage is TRBV28 and J usage is TRBJ1-1; D unresolved. This CDR3 has 13 residues. The germline V and J ends were trimmed by 5 bases and 1 base, with 8 bases remaining between them. Germline CDR1 MDHEN, CDR2 SYDVKM.